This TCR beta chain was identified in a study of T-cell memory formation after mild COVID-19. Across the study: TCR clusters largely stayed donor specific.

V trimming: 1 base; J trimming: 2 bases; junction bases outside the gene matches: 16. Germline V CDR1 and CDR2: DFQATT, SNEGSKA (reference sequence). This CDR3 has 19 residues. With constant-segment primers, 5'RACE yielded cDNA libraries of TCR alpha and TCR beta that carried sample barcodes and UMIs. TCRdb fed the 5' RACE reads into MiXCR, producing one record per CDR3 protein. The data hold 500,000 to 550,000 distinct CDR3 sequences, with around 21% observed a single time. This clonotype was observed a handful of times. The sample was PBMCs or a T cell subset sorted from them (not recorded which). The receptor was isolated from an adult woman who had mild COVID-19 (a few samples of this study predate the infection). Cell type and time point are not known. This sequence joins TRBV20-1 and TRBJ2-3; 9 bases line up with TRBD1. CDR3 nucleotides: TGCAGTGCTAGAGGATCTCCGGGACAGGGCATTATAATCACAGATACGCAGTATTTT. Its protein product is CSARGSPGQGIIITDTQYF.